This TCR beta chain was observed in a study of cytotoxic CD8 clonotypes in ibrutinib-treated CLL. Study background: Response material was collected after a median 12 months of treatment, range 6 to 36. Study-wide results and caveats: Clonality increased with ibrutinib response but returned toward baseline at progression.

As regards this clone: Its antigen is undetermined.

Clones were sequenced by immunoSEQ multiplex PCR, and TCRdb holds only the in-frame ones, with some missing. The sample records roughly 51,000 clones, around half being singletons. The TCR sequence derives from a human donor with chronic lymphocytic leukemia. Sequencing was performed on PBMCs, taken after 12 months of ibrutinib treatment.

DNA of the CDR3: TGCAGCGTCGCAGCAGGGGGCACGACTAATGAAAAACTGTTTTTT. Translating it yields CSVAAGGTTNEKLFF. The rearrangement joins TRBV29-1 to TRBJ1-4; TRBD1 matches at 8 bases. This CDR3 has 15 residues. CDR1 and CDR2 from the germline V gene are SQVTM and ANQGSEA. Trimming took 6 bases from V and 2 from J; bases not matched to a gene: 8.